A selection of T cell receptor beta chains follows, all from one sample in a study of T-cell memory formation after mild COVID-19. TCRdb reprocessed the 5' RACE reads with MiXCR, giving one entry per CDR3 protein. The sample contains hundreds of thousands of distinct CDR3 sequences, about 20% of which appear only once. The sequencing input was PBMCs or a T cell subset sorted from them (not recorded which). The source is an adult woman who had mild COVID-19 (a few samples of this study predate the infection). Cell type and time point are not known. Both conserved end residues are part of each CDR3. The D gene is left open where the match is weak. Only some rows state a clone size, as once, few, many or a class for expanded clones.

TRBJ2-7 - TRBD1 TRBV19 CASSRRDSPNEQYF TGTGCCAGTAGTAGACGGGACAGCCCCAACGAGCAGTACTTC
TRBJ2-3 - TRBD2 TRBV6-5 CASSIGLAGGHETDTQYF TGTGCCAGCAGTATAGGACTAGCGGGGGGGCACGAAACAGATACGCAGTATTTT
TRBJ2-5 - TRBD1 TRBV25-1 CASSPTSGTGVETQYF TGTGCCAGCAGTCCTACATCCGGGACAGGGGTGGAGACCCAGTACTTC
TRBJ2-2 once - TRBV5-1 CASSLITGANTGELFF TGCGCCAGCAGCTTGATTACCGGCGCGAACACCGGGGAGCTGTTTTTT
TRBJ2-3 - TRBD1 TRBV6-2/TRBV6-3 CASSYSPDRGEGSDF TGTGCCAGCAGTTACTCCCCGGACAGGGGTGAAGGGTCTGATTTT
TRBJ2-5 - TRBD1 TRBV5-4 CASTRQGETQYF TGTGCCAGCACCCGACAGGGAGAGACCCAGTACTTC
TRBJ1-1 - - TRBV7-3 CASSFARSTEAFF TGTGCCAGCAGCTTCGCTAGGAGCACTGAAGCTTTCTTT
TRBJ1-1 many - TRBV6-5 CASSYWGNTEAFF TGTGCCAGCAGTTACTGGGGGAACACTGAAGCTTTCTTT
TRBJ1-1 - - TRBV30 CAWSPEGTEAFF TGTGCCTGGAGCCCCGAAGGAACTGAAGCTTTCTTT
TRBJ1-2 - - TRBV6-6 CASTVRGGGAFIDGYTF TGTGCCAGCACCGTACGTGGGGGGGGCGCATTTATCGATGGCTACACCTTC
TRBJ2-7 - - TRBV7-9 CASSPNSGSNTYEQYF TGTGCCAGCAGCCCGAACTCCGGGTCCAATACCTACGAGCAGTACTTC
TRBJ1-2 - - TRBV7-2 CASSSLSTGNYGYTF TGTGCCAGCAGCTCCTTGAGCACAGGGAACTATGGCTACACCTTC
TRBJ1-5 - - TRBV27 CASSSRNQHQHF TGTGCCAGCAGTTCGCGGAATCAGCACCAGCATTTT
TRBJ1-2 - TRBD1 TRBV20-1 CSALTGIRDGYTF TGCAGTGCTTTGACAGGGATAAGAGATGGCTACACCTTC
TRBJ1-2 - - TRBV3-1 CASSRPLTGNYGYTF TGTGCCAGCAGCCGCCCCTTAACAGGGAACTATGGCTACACCTTC
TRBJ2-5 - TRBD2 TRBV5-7 CASSLRSARGGRRETQYF TGTGCCAGCAGCTTACGAAGCGCGCGGGGGGGAAGAAGAGAGACCCAGTACTTC
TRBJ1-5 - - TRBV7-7 CASSRGPDQPQHF TGTGCCAGCAGTAGGGGACCGGATCAGCCCCAGCATTTT
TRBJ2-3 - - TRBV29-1 CSVDSRTDTDTQYF TGCAGCGTTGATTCTAGGACAGACACAGATACGCAGTATTTT
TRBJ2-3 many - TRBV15 CATSRDFVGTDTQYF TGTGCCACCAGCAGAGATTTTGTCGGCACAGATACGCAGTATTTT
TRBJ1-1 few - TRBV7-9 CASRLVGSHGEAFF TGTGCCAGCCGTCTGGTGGGGAGCCACGGTGAAGCTTTCTTT
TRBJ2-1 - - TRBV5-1 CASSARSEQFF TGCGCCAGCAGCGCACGGAGTGAGCAGTTCTTC
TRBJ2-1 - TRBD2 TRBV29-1 CSVEDPTSGRFGEQFF TGCAGCGTTGAAGACCCGACTAGCGGGAGGTTCGGTGAGCAGTTCTTC
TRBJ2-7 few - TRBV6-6 CASSYNRPDEQYF TGTGCCAGCAGTTACAACAGGCCCGACGAGCAGTACTTC
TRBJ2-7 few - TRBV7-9 CASSVSGRGDYEQYF TGTGCCAGCAGCGTCTCGGGCAGGGGCGACTACGAGCAGTACTTC
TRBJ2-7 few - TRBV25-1 CASSDGGVTYEQYF TGTGCCAGCAGTGATGGAGGGGTCACCTACGAGCAGTACTTC
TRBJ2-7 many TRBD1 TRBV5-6 CASRGTGAYEQYF TGTGCCAGCAGAGGGACAGGGGCCTACGAGCAGTACTTC
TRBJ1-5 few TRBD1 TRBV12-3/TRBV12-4 CASRQGGTLSNQPQHF TGTGCCAGCAGACAGGGGGGGACCCTTAGCAATCAGCCCCAGCATTTT
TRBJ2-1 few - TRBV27 CASTLGGGRTAEQFF TGTGCCAGCACACTCGGGGGTGGACGGACCGCTGAGCAGTTCTTC